The 3 T cell receptor beta chains presented below share a single source sample, sequenced in a study of blood T cell repertoires in COVID-19. Using immunoSEQ multiplex PCR, the repertoire was profiled, and TCRdb retains in-frame clones only, with some absent. The table includes 100,000 to 150,000 clones, more than 70% detected once. The sample taken for sequencing was peripheral blood. The source is a woman of 80 years or more with acute or convalescent COVID-19.

V gene TRBV28 combines with J gene TRBJ1-2; 7 bases fit TRBD1. Unmatched junction bases numbered 8, after V lost 2 bases and J lost 5 bases. The CDR3 has 15 amino acids. Germline CDR1 reads MDHEN; CDR2 reads SYDVKM. The CDR3 DNA reads as TGTGCCAGCAGTTTAGGTGGACAGGCAAAGTATGGCTACACCTTC. Amino acids: CASSLGGQAKYGYTF.

The chain joins TRBV28 to TRBJ1-4, with D perhaps TRBD1 (5 bases). The CDR3 has 16 residues. Trimming left V 7 bases short and J 7 bases short, with 22 bases between. Germline CDR1 reads MDHEN; CDR2 reads SYDVKM. The CDR3 loop is CASKITGTLRREKLFF. For the CDR3, the DNA is TGTGCCAGCAAAATCACAGGTACTCTCCGACGTGAAAAACTGTTTTTT. Complete variable domain (other parts from reference TRBV28 and TRBJ1-4): DVKVTQSSRYLVKRTGEKVFLECVQDMDHENMFWYRQDPGLGLRLIYFSYDVKMKEKGDIPEGYSVSREKKERFSLILESASTNQTSMYLCASKITGTLRREKLFFGSGTQLSVL.

The chain couples TRBV5-3 to TRBJ2-1, with D perhaps matching TRBD2 (6 bases). TRBV5-3 belongs to the ORF category, with a function that is uncertain. V shed 4 bases and J shed 0 bases, with 11 bases lying between them. This CDR3 is built from 15 residues. CDR3 nucleotides: TGTGCCAGAAGCAAGCAGACTAGCTCCTACAATGAGCAGTTCTTC. Encoded protein: CARSKQTSSYNEQFF.